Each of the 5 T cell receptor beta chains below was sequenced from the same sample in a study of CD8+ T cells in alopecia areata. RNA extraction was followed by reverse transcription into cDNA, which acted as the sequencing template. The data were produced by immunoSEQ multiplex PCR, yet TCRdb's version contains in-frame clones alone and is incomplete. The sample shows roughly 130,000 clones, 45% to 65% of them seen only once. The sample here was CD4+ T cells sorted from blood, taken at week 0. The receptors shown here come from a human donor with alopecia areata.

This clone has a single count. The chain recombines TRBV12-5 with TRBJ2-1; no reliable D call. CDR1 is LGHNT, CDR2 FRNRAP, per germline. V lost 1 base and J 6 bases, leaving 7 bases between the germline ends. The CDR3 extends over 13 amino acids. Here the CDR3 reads CASGLGSGNEQFF. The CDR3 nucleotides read TGTGCTAGTGGTTTGGGGTCGGGCAATGAGCAGTTCTTC.

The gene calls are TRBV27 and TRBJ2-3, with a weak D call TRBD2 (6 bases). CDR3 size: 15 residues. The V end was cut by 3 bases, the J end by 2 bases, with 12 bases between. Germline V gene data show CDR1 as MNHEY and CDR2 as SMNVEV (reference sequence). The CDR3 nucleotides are TGTGCCAGCAGTTTTCGGGGGAGGAACACAGATACGCAGTATTTT. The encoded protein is CASSFRGRNTDTQYF.

The CDR3 spells CASSRDRGQTQYF. DNA for the CDR3: TGTGCCAGCAGTAGGGACAGGGGACAGACCCAGTACTTC. The chain is built from TRBV6-5 and TRBJ2-5, with TRBD1 matching over 10 bases. CDR1 and CDR2 (germline): MNHEY, SVGAGI. Trimming cost V 5 bases and J 6 bases; bases outside gene matches: 3. This CDR3 has 13 residues.

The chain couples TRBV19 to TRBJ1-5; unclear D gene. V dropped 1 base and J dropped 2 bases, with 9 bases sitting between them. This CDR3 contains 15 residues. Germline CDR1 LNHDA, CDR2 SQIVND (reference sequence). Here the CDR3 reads CASSIAGNRNQPQHF. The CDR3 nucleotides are TGTGCCAGTAGTATAGCGGGAAATCGCAATCAGCCCCAGCATTTT. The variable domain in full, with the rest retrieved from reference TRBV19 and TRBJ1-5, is DGGITQSPKYLFRKEGQNVTLSCEQNLNHDAMYWYRQDPGQGLRLIYYSQIVNDFQKGDIAEGYSVSREKKESFPLTVTSAQKNPTAFYLCASSIAGNRNQPQHFGDGTRLSIL.

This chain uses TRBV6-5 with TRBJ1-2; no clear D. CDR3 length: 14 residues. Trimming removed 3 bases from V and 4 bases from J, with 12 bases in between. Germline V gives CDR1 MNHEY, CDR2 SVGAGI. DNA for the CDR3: TGTGCCAGCAGTTATTCGCGAGGGTCCTATGGCTACACCTTC. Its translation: CASSYSRGSYGYTF.